This T cell receptor beta chain was profiled in a study of CD8 T cells in Susac syndrome. The RNA input was about 0.5 to 1 ug, and it was reverse transcribed with random hexamers. MiXCR was run by TCRdb on the immunoSEQ multiplex PCR reads, yielding one entry per CDR3 protein. The sample shows 120,000 or so distinct CDR3 sequences, about 94% of them seen only once. V dropped 5 bases and J dropped 0 bases, with 8 bases sitting between them. The CDR3 runs 14 residues. Germline V gene data show CDR1 as LNHNV and CDR2 as YYDKDF (reference sequence). Sequencing was done on a sample of CD8+ T cells from PBMCs. The V gene is TRBV15, the J gene TRBJ1-5; D uncertain. The clonotype was recovered from a human donor with Susac syndrome. The CDR3 sequence is CATSPDHSNQPQHF. CDR3 DNA: TGTGCCACCAGCCCTGACCATAGCAATCAGCCCCAGCATTTT.